Presented here are 2 T cell receptor beta chains from one specimen sequenced in a study of control samples from healthy donors and cancer patients. Produced via immunoSEQ multiplex PCR; TCRdb's table is partial and in-frame only. The table has tens of thousands of clones, more than 70% seen once. The sequenced sample consisted of blood. These receptors all come from a man aged 50 to 60 in good health.

The V call is TRBV7-2, the J call TRBJ2-1; TRBD2 aligns across 7 bases. This CDR3 contains 16 residues. Germline V gene sequence: CDR1 SGHTA, CDR2 FQGNSA. The trim removed 5 bases at V and 0 bases at J, leaving 7 bases unmatched. CDR3 sequence: CASSQGLGSSYNEQFF. DNA for the CDR3: TGTGCCAGCAGCCAAGGACTAGGTAGCTCCTACAATGAGCAGTTCTTC. The complete variable domain, with remaining parts taken from reference TRBV7-2 and TRBJ2-1, reads GAGVSQSPSNKVTEKGKDVELRCDPISGHTALYWYRQSLGQGLEFLIYFQGNSAPDKSGLPSDRFSAERTGGSVSTLTIQRTQQEDSAVYLCASSQGLGSSYNEQFFGPGTRLTVL.

The chain recombines TRBV9 with TRBJ2-5; 7 bases match TRBD2. J lost 2 bases, V lost 3 bases, and 10 bases had no gene match. Germline lookup yields CDR1 SGDLS and CDR2 YYNGEE. The CDR3 consists of 16 residues. CDR3 residues: CASSASPLAFQETQYF. The CDR3 region has the DNA TGTGCCAGCAGCGCAAGTCCACTAGCGTTTCAAGAGACCCAGTACTTC. Supplemented by reference TRBV9 and TRBJ2-5, the full variable domain reads DSGVTQTPKHLITATGQRVTLRCSPRSGDLSVYWYQQSLDQGLQFLIQYYNGEERAKGNILERFSAQQFPDLHSELNLSSLELGDSALYFCASSASPLAFQETQYFGPGTRLLVL.